What follows describes a single T cell receptor beta chain. No antigen is known for it. Generated by immunoSEQ multiplex PCR, the TCRdb table keeps only in-frame clones and is missing some. The sample lists about 480,000 clones, around nine tenths seen once, with over 10% in the top ten. These data come from a study of Ad26.COV2.S vaccination and SARS-CoV-2 variants. Study-wide context: The authors gave Ad26.COV2.S intramuscularly, either once or twice 56 days apart. Study observations and caveats: Assessments of TCR breadth and depth may have underestimated the total T cell responses. Researchers reported similar non-spike TCR breadth in vaccine and placebo recipients.

Between the trimmed V and J ends, which lost 3 bases and 8 bases, there was a span of 10 bases. The germline V gene has CDR1 DFQATT and CDR2 SNEGSKA (reference sequence). The CDR3 length is 12 residues. The treatment was: about 20 received Ad26.COV2.S at low or high dose, single or two shots; about 5 received placebo; per-sample allocation not given. All samples were drawn on day 63, counting from the first vaccine or placebo injection. Boston supplied an adult donor aged 18-55 years. This TCR was sampled from a person between 18 and 65 years old who received the Ad26.COV2.S COVID-19 vaccine or a placebo. The chain uses TRBV20-1 and TRBJ2-2, with D possibly called TRBD1 or TRBD2 (5 bases each). Sample: peripheral blood, taken in a trial of Ad26.COV2.S vaccine versus placebo. The CDR3 DNA follows: TGCAGTGCTAGTCGGGGCCCAGGGGAGCTGTTTTTT. Translating gives CSASRGPGELFF.